The clone carrying this TCR beta chain was picked up many times. Its antigen is not known. The data stem from a study of regulatory T cells in long-lasting Graves disease. Study background: The criterion for persistent Graves' disease was over 5 years of antithyroid drugs with positive TSH receptor antibodies.

This CDR3 spans 17 amino acids. Trimming took 3 bases from V and 5 from J; bases not matched to a gene: 13. Germline assignment: CDR1 LNHNV and CDR2 YYDKDF (reference sequence). Time point here: persistent/refractory GD, antithyroid drugs over 5 years with positive TRAb. The TCR library was made from RNA extracted from PBMCs. General study results and limits: New patients shared fewer public clonotypes (966) than persistent patients did (approximately 3,000).

Library construction for TCR beta used iRepertoire HTBI primers and Arm-PCR of CDR3 regions. TCRdb fed the multiplex PCR reads into MiXCR, producing one record per CDR3 protein. The repertoire holds some 440,000 distinct CDR3 sequences, with around 21% as singletons. The sequencing here drew on peripheral blood mononuclear cells (PBMCs), taken when the disease was refractory, from a patient treated with antithyroid drugs. This sequence originates from a female donor with Graves disease. V usage is TRBV15 and J usage is TRBJ2-5; TRBD1 matches at 9 bases. In DNA, the CDR3 is TGTGCCACCAGCAGGGGGGACAGGGCCCTCGGTGGGGAGACCCAGTACTTC. Translation gives CATSRGDRALGGETQYF.